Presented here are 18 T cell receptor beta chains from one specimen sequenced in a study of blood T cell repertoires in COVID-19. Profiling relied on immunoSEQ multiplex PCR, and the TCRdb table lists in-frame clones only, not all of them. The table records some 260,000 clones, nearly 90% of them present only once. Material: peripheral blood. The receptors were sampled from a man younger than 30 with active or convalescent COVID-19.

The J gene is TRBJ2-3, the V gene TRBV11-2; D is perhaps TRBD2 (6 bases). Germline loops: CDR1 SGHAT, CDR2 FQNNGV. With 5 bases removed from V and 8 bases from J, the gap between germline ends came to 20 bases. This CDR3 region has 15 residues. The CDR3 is CASSPAGLVFGTQYF. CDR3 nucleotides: TGTGCCAGCAGCCCGGCGGGGCTAGTTTTCGGTACGCAGTATTTT. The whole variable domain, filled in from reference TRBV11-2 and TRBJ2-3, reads EAGVAQSPRYKIIEKRQSVAFWCNPISGHATLYWYQQILGQGPKLLIQFQNNGVVDDSQLPKDRFSAERLKGVDSTLKIQPAKLEDSAVYLCASSPAGLVFGTQYFGPGTRLTVL.

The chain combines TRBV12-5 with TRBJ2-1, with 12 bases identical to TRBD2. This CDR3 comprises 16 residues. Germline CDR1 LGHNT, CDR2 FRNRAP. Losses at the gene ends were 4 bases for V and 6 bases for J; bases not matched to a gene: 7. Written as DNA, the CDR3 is TGTGCTAGTGGTTCGTCTAGCGGGGGGGCTGTCAATGAGCAGTTCTTC. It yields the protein CASGSSSGGAVNEQFF.

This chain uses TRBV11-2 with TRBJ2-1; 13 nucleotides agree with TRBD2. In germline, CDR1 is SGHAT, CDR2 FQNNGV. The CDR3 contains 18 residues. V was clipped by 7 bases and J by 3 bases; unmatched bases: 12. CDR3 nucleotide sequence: TGTGCCAGCAAAACGGGACTAGCGGGAAGTTTGTTCTACAATGAGCAGTTCTTC. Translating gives CASKTGLAGSLFYNEQFF.

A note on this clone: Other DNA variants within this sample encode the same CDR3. CDR3 sequence (DNA): TGTGCCAGCAGTCCGGGACTAGCGGGATACAATGAGCAGTTCTTC. Translated, it gives CASSPGLAGYNEQFF. The chain uses TRBV27 and TRBJ2-1, with 13 positions matching TRBD2. V lost 5 bases, J lost 4 bases, and 2 bases stayed unmatched. The CDR3 length is 15 residues. Per the germline V gene, CDR1 is MNHEY and CDR2 is SMNVEV (reference sequence).

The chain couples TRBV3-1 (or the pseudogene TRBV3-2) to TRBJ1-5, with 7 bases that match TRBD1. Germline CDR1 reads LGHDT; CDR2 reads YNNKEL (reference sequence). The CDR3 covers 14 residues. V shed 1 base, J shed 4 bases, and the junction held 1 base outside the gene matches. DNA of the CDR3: TGTGCCAGCAGCCAAGCACAGGGGAATCAGCCCCAGCATTTT. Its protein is CASSQAQGNQPQHF.

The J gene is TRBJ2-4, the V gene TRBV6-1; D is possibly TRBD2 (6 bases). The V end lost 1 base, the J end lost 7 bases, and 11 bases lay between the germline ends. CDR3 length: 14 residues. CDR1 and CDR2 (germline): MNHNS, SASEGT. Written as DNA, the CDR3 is TGTGCCAGCAGTGAAGGGCGGAGGGAGAACATTCAGTACTTC. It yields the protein CASSEGRRENIQYF.

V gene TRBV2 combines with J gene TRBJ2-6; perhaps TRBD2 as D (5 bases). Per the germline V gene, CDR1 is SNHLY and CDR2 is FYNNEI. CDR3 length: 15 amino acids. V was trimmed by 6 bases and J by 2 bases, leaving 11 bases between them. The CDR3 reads CASSLLATGANVLTF. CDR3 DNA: TGTGCCAGCAGCCTTCTAGCTACTGGGGCCAACGTCCTGACTTTC. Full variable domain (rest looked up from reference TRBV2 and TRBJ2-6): EPEVTQTPSHQVTQMGQEVILRCVPISNHLYFYWYRQILGQKVEFLVSFYNNEISEKSEIFDDQFSVERPDGSNFTLKIRSTKLEDSAMYFCASSLLATGANVLTFGAGSRLTVL.

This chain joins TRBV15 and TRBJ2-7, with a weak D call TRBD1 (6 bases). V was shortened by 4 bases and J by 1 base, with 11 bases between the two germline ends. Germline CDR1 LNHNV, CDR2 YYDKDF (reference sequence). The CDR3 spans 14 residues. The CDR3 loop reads CATSMDGTSYEQYF. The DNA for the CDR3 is TGTGCCACCAGCATGGACGGGACATCCTACGAGCAGTACTTC.

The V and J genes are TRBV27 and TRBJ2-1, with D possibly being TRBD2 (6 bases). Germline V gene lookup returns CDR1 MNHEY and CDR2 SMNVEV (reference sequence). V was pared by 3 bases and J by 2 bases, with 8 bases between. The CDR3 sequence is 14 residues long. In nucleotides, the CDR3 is TGTGCCAGCAGTTTGAGCGGGCCCTACAATGAGCAGTTCTTC. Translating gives CASSLSGPYNEQFF.

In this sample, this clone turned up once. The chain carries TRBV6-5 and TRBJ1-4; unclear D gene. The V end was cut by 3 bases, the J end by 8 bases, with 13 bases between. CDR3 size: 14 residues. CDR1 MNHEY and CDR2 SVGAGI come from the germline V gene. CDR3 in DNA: TGTGCCAGCAGTTATCGGGGAGCAGGAGAAAAACTGTTTTTT. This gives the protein CASSYRGAGEKLFF.

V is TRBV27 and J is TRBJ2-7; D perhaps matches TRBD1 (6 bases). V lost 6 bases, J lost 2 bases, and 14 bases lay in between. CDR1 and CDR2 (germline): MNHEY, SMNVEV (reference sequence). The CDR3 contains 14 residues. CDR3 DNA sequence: TGTGCCAGCAGGCCCGGGACACTCGCCTACGAGCAGTACTTC. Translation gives CASRPGTLAYEQYF.

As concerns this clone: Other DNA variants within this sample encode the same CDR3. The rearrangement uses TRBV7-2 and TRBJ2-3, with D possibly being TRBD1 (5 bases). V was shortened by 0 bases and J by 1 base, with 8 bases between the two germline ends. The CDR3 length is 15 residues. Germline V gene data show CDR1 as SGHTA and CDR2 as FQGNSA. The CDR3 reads CASSLAGAGTDTQYF. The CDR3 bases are TGTGCCAGCAGCTTAGCTGGGGCGGGCACAGATACGCAGTATTTT.

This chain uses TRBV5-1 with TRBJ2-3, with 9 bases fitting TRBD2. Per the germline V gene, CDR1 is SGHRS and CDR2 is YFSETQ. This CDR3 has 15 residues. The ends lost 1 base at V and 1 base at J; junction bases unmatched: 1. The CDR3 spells CASSLRLAGTDTQYF. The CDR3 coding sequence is TGCGCCAGCAGCTTGCGACTAGCGGGCACAGATACGCAGTATTTT.

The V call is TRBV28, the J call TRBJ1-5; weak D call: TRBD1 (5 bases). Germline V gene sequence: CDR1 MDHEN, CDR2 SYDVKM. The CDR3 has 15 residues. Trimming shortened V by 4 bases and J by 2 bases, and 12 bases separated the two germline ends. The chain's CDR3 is CASSSLGTGNQPQHF. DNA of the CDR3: TGTGCCAGCAGTTCTCTTGGGACTGGCAATCAGCCCCAGCATTTT.

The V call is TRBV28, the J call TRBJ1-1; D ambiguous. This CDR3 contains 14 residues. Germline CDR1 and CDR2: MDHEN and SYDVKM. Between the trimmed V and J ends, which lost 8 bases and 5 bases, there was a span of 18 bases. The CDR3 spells CASVEVDRWTEAFF. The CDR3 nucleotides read TGTGCCAGCGTAGAGGTCGATCGGTGGACTGAAGCTTTCTTT.

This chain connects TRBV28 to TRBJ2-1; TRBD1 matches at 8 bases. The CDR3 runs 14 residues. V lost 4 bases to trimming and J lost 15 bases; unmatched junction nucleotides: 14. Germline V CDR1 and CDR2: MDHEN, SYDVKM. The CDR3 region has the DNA TGTGCCAGCAGTTCCAGGACAGGGAAACTTCAGAGGTTCTTC. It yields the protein CASSSRTGKLQRFF.

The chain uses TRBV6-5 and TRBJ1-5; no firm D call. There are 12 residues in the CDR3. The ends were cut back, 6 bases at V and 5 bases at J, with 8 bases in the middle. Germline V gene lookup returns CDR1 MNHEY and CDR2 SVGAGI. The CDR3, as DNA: TGTGCCAGCAGCGGGTACTATCAGCCCCAGCATTTT. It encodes CASSGYYQPQHF.

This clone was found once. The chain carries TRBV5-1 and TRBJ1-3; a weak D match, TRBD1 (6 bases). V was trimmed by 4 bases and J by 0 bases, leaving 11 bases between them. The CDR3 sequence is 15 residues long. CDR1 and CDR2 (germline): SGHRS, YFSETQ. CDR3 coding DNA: TGCGCCAGCAGCCCGACAGGCAGCTCTGGAAACACCATATATTTT. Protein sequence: CASSPTGSSGNTIYF.